Listed below are T cell receptor beta chains from one sample, sequenced in a study of blood T cell repertoires in COVID-19. The data were produced by immunoSEQ multiplex PCR, yet TCRdb's version contains in-frame clones alone and is incomplete. Among 65,000 or so clones listed, 90% were seen once. The sequenced sample was peripheral blood. The origin of the receptors is a man in his 60s with acute or convalescent COVID-19. CDR3s include the opening cysteine and the closing phenylalanine or tryptophan. A D gene is named only where the DNA matches it firmly. Clone size is shown for a subset of rows, as once, few, many or a class of expanded clone.

CDR3 DNA: TGTGCCAGCAGCCAAAGCGCGGGGGGCACAGATACGCAGTATTTT
CDR3 protein: CASSQSAGGTDTQYF
V gene: TRBV3-1/TRBV3-2
D gene: TRBD2
J gene: TRBJ2-3
clone size: NA
CDR3 length: 15

CDR3 DNA: TGTGCCAGCGGGATGGGACAGGGGTTCACTGAAGCTTTCTTT
CDR3 protein: CASGMGQGFTEAFF
V gene: TRBV5-5
D gene: TRBD1
J gene: TRBJ1-1
clone size: NA
CDR3 length: 14

CDR3 DNA: TGTGCCAGCAGCGTAGTTCTAACGGGACAGGGGTCTGTAGACACCATATATTTT
CDR3 protein: CASSVVLTGQGSVDTIYF
V gene: TRBV9
D gene: TRBD1
J gene: TRBJ1-3
clone size: NA
CDR3 length: 18

CDR3 DNA: TGTGCCAGCAGTCCGATAGCGGGGAGTACAGATACGCAGTATTTT
CDR3 protein: CASSPIAGSTDTQYF
V gene: TRBV2
D gene: TRBD2
J gene: TRBJ2-3
clone size: once
CDR3 length: 15

CDR3 DNA: TGTGCCAGCAGTCAAACTACGGTCAATCAGCCCCAGCATTTT
CDR3 protein: CASSQTTVNQPQHF
V gene: TRBV3-1/TRBV3-2
D gene: NA
J gene: TRBJ1-5
clone size: once
CDR3 length: 14

CDR3 DNA: TGTGCCAGCAGCCAAGATGCAGGGGTGACTGAAGCTTTCTTT
CDR3 protein: CASSQDAGVTEAFF
V gene: TRBV3-1/TRBV3-2
D gene: NA
J gene: TRBJ1-1
clone size: NA
CDR3 length: 14

CDR3 DNA: TGTGCCAGCAGTTCGGCGGACAGGTTTACCTACGAGCAGTACTTC
CDR3 protein: CASSSADRFTYEQYF
V gene: TRBV27
D gene: TRBD1
J gene: TRBJ2-7
clone size: NA
CDR3 length: 15

CDR3 DNA: TGTGCCAGCAGCTCGCTCACCAGGGGGACGGACTATGGCTACACCTTC
CDR3 protein: CASSSLTRGTDYGYTF
V gene: TRBV5-6
D gene: TRBD1
J gene: TRBJ1-2
clone size: few
CDR3 length: 16

CDR3 DNA: TGCGCCAGCAGCGAGGATGACAGATATGGCTACACCTTC
CDR3 protein: CASSEDDRYGYTF
V gene: TRBV5-1
D gene: NA
J gene: TRBJ1-2
clone size: NA
CDR3 length: 13

CDR3 DNA: TGTGCCAGCAGTGAGGGGGGGTTGGAAACCGGGGAGCTGTTTTTT
CDR3 protein: CASSEGGLETGELFF
V gene: TRBV6-1
D gene: TRBD2
J gene: TRBJ2-2
clone size: NA
CDR3 length: 15

CDR3 DNA: TGTGCCAGCAGCCCTTTGGGGACAGGGGGCGAACAAAACTATGGCTACACCTTC
CDR3 protein: CASSPLGTGGEQNYGYTF
V gene: TRBV4-2
D gene: TRBD1
J gene: TRBJ1-2
clone size: NA
CDR3 length: 18

CDR3 DNA: TGTGCCAGCAGTCAAATGACAGGGGTTAATTCACCCCTCCACTTT
CDR3 protein: CASSQMTGVNSPLHF
V gene: TRBV6-5
D gene: TRBD1
J gene: TRBJ1-6
clone size: NA
CDR3 length: 15

CDR3 DNA: TGTGCCAGCAGCTTACGGGGAACTTACACAGATACGCAGTATTTT
CDR3 protein: CASSLRGTYTDTQYF
V gene: TRBV11-2
D gene: NA
J gene: TRBJ2-3
clone size: NA
CDR3 length: 15

CDR3 DNA: TGCAGTGCTAGTGGCCATTCGGACAGGGGTTACTATGGCTACACCTTC
CDR3 protein: CSASGHSDRGYYGYTF
V gene: TRBV20-1
D gene: TRBD1
J gene: TRBJ1-2
clone size: NA
CDR3 length: 16

CDR3 DNA: TGCGCCAGCAGTCGAACAGGGAAGGGGGCAGATACGCAGTATTTT
CDR3 protein: CASSRTGKGADTQYF
V gene: TRBV5-1
D gene: NA
J gene: TRBJ2-3
clone size: once
CDR3 length: 15

CDR3 DNA: TGTGCCAGCTCACCGACAGGGCTCCCTTCCTACGAGCAGTACTTC
CDR3 protein: CASSPTGLPSYEQYF
V gene: TRBV18
D gene: TRBD1
J gene: TRBJ2-7
clone size: NA
CDR3 length: 15

CDR3 DNA: TGTGCCAGCATGGGGGGGTACAATGAGCAGTTCTTC
CDR3 protein: CASMGGYNEQFF
V gene: TRBV2
D gene: TRBD2
J gene: TRBJ2-1
clone size: NA
CDR3 length: 12

CDR3 DNA: TGTGCCAGCAGTTACTCTGGGGGAGGTGAAAAACTGTTTTTT
CDR3 protein: CASSYSGGGEKLFF
V gene: TRBV6-2/TRBV6-3
D gene: NA
J gene: TRBJ1-4
clone size: NA
CDR3 length: 14

CDR3 DNA: TGTGCCAGCACTCAGGGCGGCAGGGTTTGGGGCTACACCTTC
CDR3 protein: CASTQGGRVWGYTF
V gene: TRBV7-9
D gene: NA
J gene: TRBJ1-2
clone size: NA
CDR3 length: 14

CDR3 DNA: TGTGCCAGTAGTACCACCCTCGGGACAGGGGGAAGAAACACCATATATTTT
CDR3 protein: CASSTTLGTGGRNTIYF
V gene: TRBV19
D gene: TRBD1
J gene: TRBJ1-3
clone size: NA
CDR3 length: 17

CDR3 DNA: TGCAGCGTTGACCGCGTGGGGGGGGGTACTGAAGCTTTCTTT
CDR3 protein: CSVDRVGGGTEAFF
V gene: TRBV29-1
D gene: NA
J gene: TRBJ1-1
clone size: NA
CDR3 length: 14

CDR3 DNA: TGTGCCAGCAGCGTGGCAGACTCCTACGAGCAGTACTTC
CDR3 protein: CASSVADSYEQYF
V gene: TRBV9
D gene: NA
J gene: TRBJ2-7
clone size: NA
CDR3 length: 13

CDR3 DNA: TGTGCCAGCAGCCTCGACGGGGGGGCGGCCCGAGGGGCCCTCCACTTT
CDR3 protein: CASSLDGGAARGALHF
V gene: TRBV7-9
D gene: NA
J gene: TRBJ1-6
clone size: NA
CDR3 length: 16

CDR3 DNA: TGTGCCAGCAGTTCTCAGGCGAACACTGAAGCTTTCTTT
CDR3 protein: CASSSQANTEAFF
V gene: TRBV11-2
D gene: NA
J gene: TRBJ1-1
clone size: once
CDR3 length: 13

CDR3 DNA: TGTGCCACCAGCACAGGGGACACTGAAGCTTTCTTT
CDR3 protein: CATSTGDTEAFF
V gene: TRBV24-1
D gene: TRBD1
J gene: TRBJ1-1
clone size: NA
CDR3 length: 12

CDR3 DNA: TGCGCCAGCAGCCAACGATCCCTTACGACAGGGGGGAGCAATGAGCAGTTCTTC
CDR3 protein: CASSQRSLTTGGSNEQFF
V gene: TRBV5-1
D gene: TRBD1
J gene: TRBJ2-1
clone size: NA
CDR3 length: 18

CDR3 DNA: TGTGCCAGCGGGACTGCAACAACTAATGAAAAACTGTTTTTT
CDR3 protein: CASGTATTNEKLFF
V gene: TRBV5-4
D gene: NA
J gene: TRBJ1-4
clone size: NA
CDR3 length: 14

CDR3 DNA: TGTGCCAGCAGGGGACACCAGAACACTGAAGCTTTCTTT
CDR3 protein: CASRGHQNTEAFF
V gene: TRBV7-9
D gene: NA
J gene: TRBJ1-1
clone size: NA
CDR3 length: 13

CDR3 DNA: TGTGCCAGCAAGGGGACAGCGAACACCGGGGAGCTGTTTTTT
CDR3 protein: CASKGTANTGELFF
V gene: TRBV6-5
D gene: TRBD1
J gene: TRBJ2-2
clone size: NA
CDR3 length: 14

CDR3 DNA: TGTGCCAGCAGCGTAAATAATAACTATGGCTACACCTTC
CDR3 protein: CASSVNNNYGYTF
V gene: TRBV9
D gene: NA
J gene: TRBJ1-2
clone size: NA
CDR3 length: 13

CDR3 DNA: TGTGCCAGCAGCGACGGGTGGACTGAAGCTTTCTTT
CDR3 protein: CASSDGWTEAFF
V gene: TRBV9
D gene: NA
J gene: TRBJ1-1
clone size: few
CDR3 length: 12

CDR3 DNA: TGTGCCAGTAGACCGGGACAGTTCTTCAATGAGCAGTTCTTC
CDR3 protein: CASRPGQFFNEQFF
V gene: TRBV19
D gene: TRBD1
J gene: TRBJ2-1
clone size: NA
CDR3 length: 14

CDR3 DNA: TGTGCCAGCAGCTTGGGCGTCACCTCTGGAAACACCATATATTTT
CDR3 protein: CASSLGVTSGNTIYF
V gene: TRBV5-8
D gene: NA
J gene: TRBJ1-3
clone size: few
CDR3 length: 15

CDR3 DNA: TGTGCCAGCACACCAACTGGGGGCGCAGGGAACACTGAAGCTTTCTTT
CDR3 protein: CASTPTGGAGNTEAFF
V gene: TRBV5-4
D gene: NA
J gene: TRBJ1-1
clone size: NA
CDR3 length: 16

CDR3 DNA: TGTGCCAGCAGCCAAAGCCTCGCCAGCGGGGGGGCCGAAGAGACCCAGTACTTC
CDR3 protein: CASSQSLASGGAEETQYF
V gene: TRBV4-2
D gene: TRBD2
J gene: TRBJ2-5
clone size: NA
CDR3 length: 18

CDR3 DNA: TGTGCTAGTGGTTTGGCGACAGGGGGCGTCACCGGGGAGCTGTTTTTT
CDR3 protein: CASGLATGGVTGELFF
V gene: TRBV12-5
D gene: TRBD1
J gene: TRBJ2-2
clone size: few
CDR3 length: 16

CDR3 DNA: TGTGCCAGCAGTAACCGGGACAGGGCCATCTCGAACACCGGGGAGCTGTTTTTT
CDR3 protein: CASSNRDRAISNTGELFF
V gene: TRBV27
D gene: TRBD1
J gene: TRBJ2-2
clone size: NA
CDR3 length: 18

CDR3 DNA: TGTGCCAGTAGGGACAGGGGTGACCAGCCCCAGCATTTT
CDR3 protein: CASRDRGDQPQHF
V gene: TRBV19
D gene: TRBD1
J gene: TRBJ1-5
clone size: NA
CDR3 length: 13

CDR3 DNA: TGCGCCAGCAGCTTGGCCAACAGTGACGAGCAGTACTTC
CDR3 protein: CASSLANSDEQYF
V gene: TRBV5-1
D gene: NA
J gene: TRBJ2-7
clone size: NA
CDR3 length: 13

CDR3 DNA: TGCAGCGTTCAGGCGGGACTCACAGATACGCAGTATTTT
CDR3 protein: CSVQAGLTDTQYF
V gene: TRBV29-1
D gene: NA
J gene: TRBJ2-3
clone size: once
CDR3 length: 13

CDR3 DNA: TGTGCCAGCACCGTTAGGAGGGTTACTGAAGCTTTCTTT
CDR3 protein: CASTVRRVTEAFF
V gene: TRBV12-3/TRBV12-4
D gene: NA
J gene: TRBJ1-1
clone size: NA
CDR3 length: 13

CDR3 DNA: TGTGCCATCAGTGACTCGCGGACAGGGGATCAGCCCCAGCATTTT
CDR3 protein: CAISDSRTGDQPQHF
V gene: TRBV10-3
D gene: TRBD1
J gene: TRBJ1-5
clone size: NA
CDR3 length: 15

CDR3 DNA: TGTGCCAGCAGCCAAACCCGAGGAAACGAGCAGTACTTC
CDR3 protein: CASSQTRGNEQYF
V gene: TRBV16
D gene: NA
J gene: TRBJ2-7
clone size: NA
CDR3 length: 13

CDR3 DNA: TGTGCCAGCAGCTTAGTCGGGCAGGGGTTTACCTACGAGCAGTACTTC
CDR3 protein: CASSLVGQGFTYEQYF
V gene: TRBV11-2
D gene: NA
J gene: TRBJ2-7
clone size: NA
CDR3 length: 16

CDR3 DNA: TGTGCCAGCAGCTCGACGGGGGGAGACGAGCAGTACTTC
CDR3 protein: CASSSTGGDEQYF
V gene: TRBV5-6
D gene: TRBD2
J gene: TRBJ2-7
clone size: NA
CDR3 length: 13

CDR3 DNA: TGTGCCAGTAGATTAAAGGAGTATAATTCACCCCTCCACTTT
CDR3 protein: CASRLKEYNSPLHF
V gene: TRBV19
D gene: NA
J gene: TRBJ1-6
clone size: NA
CDR3 length: 14

CDR3 DNA: TGTGCCAGCAGCTTAGGCGGGAGGCCCAATGAAAAACTGTTTTTT
CDR3 protein: CASSLGGRPNEKLFF
V gene: TRBV7-2
D gene: NA
J gene: TRBJ1-4
clone size: NA
CDR3 length: 15

CDR3 DNA: TGTGCCAGCAGTGTGAGGGATGGGGCCAACGTCCTGACTTTC
CDR3 protein: CASSVRDGANVLTF
V gene: TRBV6-6
D gene: NA
J gene: TRBJ2-6
clone size: NA
CDR3 length: 14

CDR3 DNA: TGTGCCAGCAGCCAGTTGGACAGGGCGGACTATGGCTACACCTTC
CDR3 protein: CASSQLDRADYGYTF
V gene: TRBV14
D gene: TRBD1
J gene: TRBJ1-2
clone size: NA
CDR3 length: 15

CDR3 DNA: TGTGCCAGCAGCCGGTGGCAGGGGCGGAACACTGAAGCTTTCTTT
CDR3 protein: CASSRWQGRNTEAFF
V gene: TRBV5-4
D gene: NA
J gene: TRBJ1-1
clone size: NA
CDR3 length: 15